This TCR beta chain was retrieved from a study of T cell responses to AZD1222 COVID-19 vaccine. Sequencing was performed with immunoSEQ multiplex PCR; in TCRdb, only in-frame clones are kept and a portion is missing. The profile shows approximately 91,000 clones, roughly 84% of them singletons. The CDR3 is made up of 17 amino acids. V lost 0 bases to trimming and J lost 0 bases, with 12 bases between them. Per the germline V gene, CDR1 is LGHNA and CDR2 is YSLEER. Study-wide results and limits: Only six individuals given AZD1222 were seropositive at baseline. Possibly, clonal diversity was underestimated; donors were largely white British and included more females. The peak T cell response came first, and repertoires were sampled only after it. Distributed over spike, vaccine-associated CD4 TCRs predominated at 160-218 and 743-854.

On this clone: Its antigen is currently unknown.

The sequence derives from an adult in good health. The chain links TRBV4-3 to TRBJ2-1; D remains ambiguous. The sequencing used peripheral blood, collected on day 0 of AZD1222 vaccination. The CDR3 loop reads CASSQDRGQDSYNEQFF. CDR3 in DNA: TGCGCCAGCAGCCAAGATCGTGGTCAGGACTCCTACAATGAGCAGTTCTTC.